These 5 T cell receptor beta chains were sequenced from one sample in a study of post-analysis software for immune sequencing data. The study's findings and limits: Comparison of patients with controls showed roughly five TRBV segments more frequent in patients, TRBV5-6, TRBV5-1 and TRBV20-1 among them.

TCR beta cDNA libraries included unique molecular identifiers. TCRdb redid the calling of the PCR reads with MiXCR, one entry per CDR3 protein. This table holds about 500,000 distinct CDR3 sequences, approximately 45% found once. These TCRs are of unknown antigen specificity. Sequencing was performed on blood. The receptor source for this set is a girl aged 5 to 17 with multiple sclerosis.

This sequence joins TRBV20-1 and TRBJ2-7; a weak D match, TRBD1 (6 bases). Germline V gene lookup returns CDR1 DFQATT and CDR2 SNEGSKA (reference sequence). The ends were cut back, 0 bases at V and 3 bases at J, with 21 bases in the middle. CDR3 length: 17 amino acids. The CDR3 nucleotides read TGCAGTGCTAGAGATTTTGGAGGACAGCCTGCAAGCTACGAGCAGTACTTC. Translated: CSARDFGGQPASYEQYF.

The genes are TRBV5-1 and TRBJ1-1; D perhaps matches TRBD1 (6 bases). CDR3 size: 15 residues. Trimming took off 7 bases at V and 2 bases at J, with 18 bases between the two ends. Germline lookup yields CDR1 SGHRS and CDR2 YFSETQ. The CDR3 region has the DNA TGCGCCAGCGCCTTTGAAGGGGGTTACAACACTGAAGCTTTCTTT. It translates to CASAFEGGYNTEAFF. The complete variable domain, with remaining parts taken from reference TRBV5-1 and TRBJ1-1, reads KAGVTQTPRYLIKTRGQQVTLSCSPISGHRSVSWYQQTPGQGLQFLFEYFSETQRNKGNFPGRFSGRQFSNSRSEMNVSTLELGDSALYLCASAFEGGYNTEAFFGQGTRLTVV.

V usage is TRBV29-1 and J usage is TRBJ1-2; possible D gene TRBD1, 5 bases. V was trimmed by 4 bases and J by 4 bases, leaving 16 bases between them. Per the germline V gene, CDR1 is SQVTM and CDR2 is ANQGSEA. This CDR3 region has 14 residues. CDR3 DNA sequence: TGCAGCGTTGGTGAGTGGTGGGGCCTCTATGGCTACACCTTC. It encodes CSVGEWWGLYGYTF.

The chain links TRBV5-1 to TRBJ1-1, with D possibly being TRBD1 (5 bases). Germline CDR1 SGHRS, CDR2 YFSETQ. The V gene lost 5 bases and the J gene lost 4 bases, with 15 bases spanning the gap. CDR3 length: 14 residues. CDR3 sequence reads: CASREDTGVTEAFF. CDR3 sequence (DNA): TGCGCCAGCAGGGAGGACACAGGTGTCACTGAAGCTTTCTTT.

The CDR3, as DNA: TGTGCCAGCAGCGTAGCTACGGGGAAACAAGAGACCCAGTACTTC. It yields the protein CASSVATGKQETQYF. The V and J genes are TRBV9 and TRBJ2-4; a weak D match, TRBD2 (5 bases). Near its end, the DNA agrees better with TRBJ2-5, so the J call may be wrong. The CDR3 covers 15 residues. From germline, CDR1 is SGDLS and CDR2 YYNGEE.